The sample holds many counts of the clone carrying this TCR beta chain. Its antigen remains unidentified. The germline and genes are mouse ones. The read falls 4 residues short of the CDR3 end, and the missing part is taken from the germline J gene. The same CDR3 also results from other DNA sequences found in this sample. Trimming at V came to 0 bases and at J to 3 bases, leaving 0 bases not matched to a gene. The germline CDR1 and CDR2 sequences are NSHNY and SYGAGN. This CDR3 region has 14 residues. The pooled cutaneous lymph node cells were sorted using several markers (CD4, CD8alpha, NKG2D, NKG2ACE and others). This record comes from a study of CD8+ T cells in alopecia areata. Overall study: The graft donors were approximately 6-12-month-old C3H/HeJ mice with spontaneous alopecia, and their skin went to 7-10-week-old female C3H/HeJ mice. Study-wide findings and caveats: Patients shared TCRs less clearly than mice did, possibly for HLA-related reasons. Clonality exceeded that of normal scalp in lesional scalp, most notably in alopecia totalis/universalis. Normal-skin resident alphabeta T cells also appear among scalp sample sequences.

Following extraction, RNA underwent reverse transcription to cDNA, which served as the sequencing template. Clones were read by immunoSEQ multiplex PCR, and TCRdb kept only the in-frame ones, dropping some. The sample includes 200,000 to 300,000 clones, none of them occurring once. Specimen: CD4+ T cells sorted from a lymph node. The V and J genes are TRBV13-1 and TRBJ2-3, with 8 nucleotides matching TRBD2. The clonotype originates from a C3H/HeJ mouse with alopecia areata. The strain is characterized by the MHC haplotype H2-k. The CDR3 region is CASSDGGGAETLYF. The covered CDR3 bases are TGTGCCAGCAGTGATGGGGGGGGCGCAGAA.